The subject of this entry is one TCR beta chain. Its antigen remains unidentified. This sample was included in a study of beta chain features in type 1 diabetes. Findings and limits, study-wide: Shortening of TCRB CDR3s, moderate but significant, appeared in all four CD4+ subsets of Type 1 diabetes patients.

Isolated RNA was reverse transcribed in full, so expressed TCRB transcripts were sequenced. Clones were sequenced by immunoSEQ multiplex PCR, and TCRdb holds only the in-frame ones, with some missing. The data hold around 150,000 clones, with about 9.3% observed a single time. J gave up 8 bases and V 6 bases, and 3 bases lay outside the gene matches. CDR1 and CDR2 from the germline V gene are MDHEN and SYDVKM. This CDR3 has 11 amino acids. Sequencing was carried out using central memory CD4+ T cells from blood. The genes are TRBV28 and TRBJ1-2; TRBD1 aligns across 7 bases. The sequence was collected from a man aged 30 to 45 with type 1 diabetes. CDR3 bases: TGTGCCAGCAGAACAGGGGAAGGCTACACCTTC. It is translated as CASRTGEGYTF.